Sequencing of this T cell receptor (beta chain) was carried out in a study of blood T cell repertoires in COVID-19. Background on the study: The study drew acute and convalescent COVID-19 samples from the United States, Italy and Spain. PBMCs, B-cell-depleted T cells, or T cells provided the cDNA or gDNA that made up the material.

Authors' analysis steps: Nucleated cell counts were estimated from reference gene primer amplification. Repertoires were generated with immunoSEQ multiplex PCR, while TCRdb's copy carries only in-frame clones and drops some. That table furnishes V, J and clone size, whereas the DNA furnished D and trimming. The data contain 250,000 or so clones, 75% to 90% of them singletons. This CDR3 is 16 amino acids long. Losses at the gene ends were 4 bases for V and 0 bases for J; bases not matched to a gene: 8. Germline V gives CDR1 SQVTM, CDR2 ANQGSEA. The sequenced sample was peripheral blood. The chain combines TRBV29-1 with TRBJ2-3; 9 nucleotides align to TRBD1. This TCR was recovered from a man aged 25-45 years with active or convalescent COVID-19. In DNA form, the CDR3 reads TGCAGCGTTGGGGGGACAGGGCGTACTAGCACAGATACGCAGTATTTT. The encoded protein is CSVGGTGRTSTDTQYF.